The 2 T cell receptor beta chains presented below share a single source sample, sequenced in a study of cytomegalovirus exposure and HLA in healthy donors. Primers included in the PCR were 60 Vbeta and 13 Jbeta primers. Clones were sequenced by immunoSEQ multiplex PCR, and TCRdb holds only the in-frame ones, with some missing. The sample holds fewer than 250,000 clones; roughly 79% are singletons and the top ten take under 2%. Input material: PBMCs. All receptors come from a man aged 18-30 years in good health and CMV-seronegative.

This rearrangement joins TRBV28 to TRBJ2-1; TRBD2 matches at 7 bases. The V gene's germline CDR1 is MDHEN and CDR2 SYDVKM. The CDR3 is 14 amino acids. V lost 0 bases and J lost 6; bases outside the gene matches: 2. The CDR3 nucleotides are TGTGCCAGCAGTTTATGGCGGGAGACCAATGAGCAGTTCTTC. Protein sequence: CASSLWRETNEQFF.

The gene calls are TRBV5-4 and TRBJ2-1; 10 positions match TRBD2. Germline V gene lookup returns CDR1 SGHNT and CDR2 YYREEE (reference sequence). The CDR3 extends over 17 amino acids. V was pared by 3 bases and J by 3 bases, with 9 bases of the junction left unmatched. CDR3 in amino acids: CASSYWTGTSVYNEQFF. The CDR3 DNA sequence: TGTGCCAGCAGCTATTGGACCGGGACTAGCGTCTACAATGAGCAGTTCTTC.